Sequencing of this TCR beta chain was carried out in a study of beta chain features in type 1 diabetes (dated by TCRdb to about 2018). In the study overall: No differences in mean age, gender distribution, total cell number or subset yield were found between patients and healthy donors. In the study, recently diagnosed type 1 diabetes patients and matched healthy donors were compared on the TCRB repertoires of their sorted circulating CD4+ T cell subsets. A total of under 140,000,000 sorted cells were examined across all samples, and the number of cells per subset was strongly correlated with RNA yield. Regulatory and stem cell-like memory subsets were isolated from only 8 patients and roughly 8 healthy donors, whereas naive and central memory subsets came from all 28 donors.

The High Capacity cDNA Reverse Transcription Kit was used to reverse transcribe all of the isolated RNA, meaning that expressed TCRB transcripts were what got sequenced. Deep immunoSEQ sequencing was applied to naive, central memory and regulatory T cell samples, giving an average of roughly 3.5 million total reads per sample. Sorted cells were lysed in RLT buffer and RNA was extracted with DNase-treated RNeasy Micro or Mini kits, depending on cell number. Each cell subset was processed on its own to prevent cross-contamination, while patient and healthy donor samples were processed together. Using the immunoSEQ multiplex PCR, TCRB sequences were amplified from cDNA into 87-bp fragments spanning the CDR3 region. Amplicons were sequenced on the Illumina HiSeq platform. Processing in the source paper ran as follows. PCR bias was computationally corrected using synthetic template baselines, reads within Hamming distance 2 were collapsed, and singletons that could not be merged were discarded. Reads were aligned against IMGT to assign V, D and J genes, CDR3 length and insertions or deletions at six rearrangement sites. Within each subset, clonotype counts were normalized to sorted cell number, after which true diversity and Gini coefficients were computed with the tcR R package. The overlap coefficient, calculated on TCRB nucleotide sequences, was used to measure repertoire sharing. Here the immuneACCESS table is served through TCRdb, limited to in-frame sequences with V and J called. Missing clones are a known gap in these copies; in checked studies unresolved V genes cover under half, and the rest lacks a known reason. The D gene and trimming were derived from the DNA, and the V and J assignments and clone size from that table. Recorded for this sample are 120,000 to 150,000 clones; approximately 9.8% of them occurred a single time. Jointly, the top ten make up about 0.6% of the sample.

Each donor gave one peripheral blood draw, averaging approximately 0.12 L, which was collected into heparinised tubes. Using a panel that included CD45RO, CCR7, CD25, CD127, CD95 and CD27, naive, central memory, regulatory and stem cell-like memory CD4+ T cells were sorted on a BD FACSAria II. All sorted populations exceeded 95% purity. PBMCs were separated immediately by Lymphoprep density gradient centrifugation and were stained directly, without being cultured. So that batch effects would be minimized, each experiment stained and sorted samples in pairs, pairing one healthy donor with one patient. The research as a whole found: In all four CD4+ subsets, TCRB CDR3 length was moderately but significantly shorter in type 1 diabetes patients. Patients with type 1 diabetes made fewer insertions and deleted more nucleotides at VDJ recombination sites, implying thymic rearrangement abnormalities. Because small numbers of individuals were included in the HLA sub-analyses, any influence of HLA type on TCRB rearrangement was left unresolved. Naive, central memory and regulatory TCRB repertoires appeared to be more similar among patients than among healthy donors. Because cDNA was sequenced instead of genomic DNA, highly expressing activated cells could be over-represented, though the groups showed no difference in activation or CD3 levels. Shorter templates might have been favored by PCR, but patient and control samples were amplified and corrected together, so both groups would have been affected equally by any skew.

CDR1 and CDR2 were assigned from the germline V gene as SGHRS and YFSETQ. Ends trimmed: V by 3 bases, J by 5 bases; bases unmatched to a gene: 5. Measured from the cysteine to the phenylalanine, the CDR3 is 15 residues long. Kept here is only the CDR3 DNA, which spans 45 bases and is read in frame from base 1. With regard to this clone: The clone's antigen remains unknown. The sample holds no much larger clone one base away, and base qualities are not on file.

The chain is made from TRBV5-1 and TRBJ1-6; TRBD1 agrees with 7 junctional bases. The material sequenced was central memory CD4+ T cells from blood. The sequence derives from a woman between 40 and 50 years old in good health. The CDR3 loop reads CASSSGTADNSPLHF. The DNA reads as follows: TGCGCCAGCAGCTCCGGGACAGCTGATAATTCACCCCTCCACTTT.